This TCR beta chain was observed in a study of blood T cell repertoires in COVID-19. The wider study: COVID-19 samples collected from the United States, Italy and Spain covered acute and convalescent phases. T cells, B-cell-depleted T cells, or PBMCs provided the cDNA or gDNA that served as material.

From germline, CDR1 is SEHNR and CDR2 FQNEAQ (reference sequence). V lost 5 bases and J lost 3; bases outside the gene matches: 7. The CDR3 spans 15 residues. One Seattle source followed patients from active infection through their disease course. This clone appeared a single time. Authors' data handling: Estimated nucleated cell counts came from reference gene primer amplification. The protocol was immunoSEQ multiplex PCR, while the TCRdb copy is restricted to in-frame clones and leaves out a portion. That table gives V, J and clone size, and the DNA gave D and trimming. The sample includes approximately 280,000 clones, 90% of them seen just once.

The specimen sequenced was peripheral blood. The gene calls are TRBV7-9 and TRBJ1-2, with 9 bases identical to TRBD1. The sequence was obtained from a woman aged 30 to 39 with COVID-19, enrolled during active disease. CDR3 residues: CASSQLDRGDYGYTF. The CDR3 DNA is TGTGCCAGCAGCCAACTCGACAGGGGGGACTATGGCTACACCTTC.